This TCR beta chain was sequenced during a study of Ad26.COV2.S vaccination and SARS-CoV-2 variants (dated by TCRdb to 2020 to 2022). For the wider study: Vaccine-arm donors were drawn from COV1001, a multicentre, randomized, double-blind, placebo-controlled phase I-IIa trial of Ad26.COV2.S in healthy adults. Participants in the trial were split at random into five groups of five each, receiving low-dose or high-dose Ad26.COV2.S once or twice, or else placebo on both occasions. A total of approximately 32 samples were included in the TCR-sequenced set, comprising roughly 20 Ad26.COV2.S vaccine recipients, 5 placebo recipients and 8 SARS-CoV-2 convalescent individuals. The specificity and breadth of SARS-CoV-2-reactive T cell receptors after Ad26.COV2.S vaccination were assessed by TCRbeta repertoire sequencing. Ad26.COV2.S was administered intramuscularly at 5 x 10^10 or 1 x 10^11 viral particles, either as a single shot or as two shots given 56 days apart. Blinding of investigators to trial group allocation was maintained during experiments and outcome assessment. Broad study findings and their caveats: The authors noted that the TCR breadth and depth analyses may have underestimated total T cell responses. Substantial breadth of spike-specific CD8+ and CD4+ T cell responses was reported after vaccination. Higher spike-specific TCR breadth was observed in Ad26.COV2.S recipients than in placebo recipients (P = 0.0014). Vaccine and placebo recipients had similar non-spike TCR breadth, a finding consistent with the vaccine containing only spike. The study was not powered to compare responses between vaccine doses or regimens.

This clone was recorded only once. Its antigen is unknown. No base qualities exist here, and no much larger clone lies one base off it. Explained via the paper, the treatment or condition label denotes: roughly 20 received Ad26.COV2.S at low or high dose, single or two shots; about 5 received placebo; per-sample allocation not given. For vaccine and placebo recipients, the sequenced repertoires came from samples collected on day 63 after the first injection. Cohort 1b enrolled some 25 adults aged 18-55 years at a single site in Boston, USA, between 29 July and 7 August 2020. Ad26.COV2.S consisted of a replication-incompetent adenovirus type 26 vector by which a prefusion-stabilized SARS-CoV-2 spike protein from the original Wuhan strain was expressed. The germline V gene yields SGHRS for CDR1 and YFSETQ for CDR2. The germline V and J ends show losses of 0 bases and 6 bases respectively, and no gene match explains 13 bases of the junction. Counted from cysteine to phenylalanine, this CDR3 has 18 amino acids. Of all the DNA, just the CDR3 is kept, 54 bases in frame from base 1.

The immunoSEQ Assay was used to sequence TCRbeta CDR3 regions. After extraction, genomic DNA underwent amplification by bias-controlled multiplex PCR, followed by high-throughput sequencing. As for the original processing: To quantify the absolute abundance of every unique TCRbeta CDR3 region, sequences were collapsed and filtered. Usable DNA was measured by amplifying reference genes present in all nucleated cells, and TCRbeta template counts were normalized to that usable DNA to estimate T cell fraction. Repertoire TCRs were annotated as SARS-CoV-2-specific when V gene, CDR3 amino acid sequence and J gene were exactly matched to a known reactive TCR set. The reference SARS-CoV-2 TCR set was obtained from MIRA and was filtered for enrichment in COVID-19-positive ImmuneCODE repertoires, whereby public or cross-reactive TCRs were removed. Using the MIRA antigens, annotated TCRs were further analysed by specific ORF or by position within an ORF. Breadth was defined as the number of annotated unique rearrangements divided by the total number of unique productive rearrangements, and depth was defined as the summed frequency of the annotated unique rearrangements. TCR breadth was compared between groups using two-sided Wilcoxon rank-sum tests. TCRdb took over this immuneACCESS table, retaining in-frame rearrangements with V and J assigned. Such tables are incomplete; in checked studies, under half of the missing clones stem from an unresolved V gene, and the remainder is unexplained. V, J and clone size reflect that table, while D and trimming were determined from the DNA. A total of 400,000 to 500,000 clones appear in this sample, approximately 90% of them only once. Approximately 4% of the sample belongs to the ten largest clones.

The chain is assembled from TRBV5-1 and TRBJ2-3; 10 junctional bases match TRBD2. The receptor was derived from a person between 18 and 65 years old who received the Ad26.COV2.S COVID-19 vaccine or a placebo. The sequencing used peripheral blood, collected in a trial of Ad26.COV2.S vaccine versus placebo. The nucleotides are TGCGCCAGCAGCTTGGGGCCTGGGACTAGCGCGGGGATGGATACGCAGTATTTT. It encodes CASSLGPGTSAGMDTQYF.